This T cell receptor (beta chain) was retrieved from a study of T cells expressing NK-cell markers. Reanalyzing the 5' RACE reads, TCRdb keeps one entry per CDR3 protein, without DNA. The specimen's table records some 450,000 distinct CDR3 sequences. The germline gives CDR1 DFQATT, CDR2 SNEGSKA (reference sequence). The CDR3 contains 12 residues. Sample: blood T cells: a sorted CD56 or NKG2C T cell subset, CD4+ or CD8+ T cells, or bulk PBMC T cells (not recorded which). V is TRBV20-1 and J is TRBJ2-7; TCRdb's D call of TRBD1 is untestable without DNA. The source is a woman aged 18 to 69 in good health. The CDR3 here is CSAEDSLYEQYF.